This entry lists 2 T cell receptor beta chains sequenced from one sample in a study of blood T cells in healthy people across ages (dated by TCRdb to 2015 to 2017). The method behind the library was 5' RACE. The data were produced on an Illumina HiSeq 2500. A second PCR of about 6 to 11 cycles was performed with a sample-barcoded 5' primer and a J-beta primer mix. The public sequencing data were trimmed at Q25 with fastp and processed into clonotypes with MiXCR by TCRdb, which kept only in-frame beta chains. Every distinct CDR3 protein forms one entry, paired with its most common genes and DNA. The sample table shows 700,000 to 1,000,000 distinct CDR3 sequences, and 40% to 50% are seen once. About a fifth of the sample lies in the top ten. Material: blood. These receptors originate from a man between 60 and 75 years old in good health.

This clonotype was counted only a few times. The genes are TRBV5-1 and TRBJ1-1, with D tentatively TRBD1 (5 bases). This CDR3 is built from 16 residues. From germline, CDR1 is SGHRS and CDR2 YFSETQ. V dropped 4 bases and J dropped 5 bases, with 21 bases sitting between them. DNA for the CDR3: TGCGCCAGCAGCGGCGGGACGGGGGTTCGTGGGACTGAAGCTTTCTTT. It translates to CASSGGTGVRGTEAFF. The variable domain in full, with the rest retrieved from reference TRBV5-1 and TRBJ1-1, is KAGVTQTPRYLIKTRGQQVTLSCSPISGHRSVSWYQQTPGQGLQFLFEYFSETQRNKGNFPGRFSGRQFSNSRSEMNVSTLELGDSALYLCASSGGTGVRGTEAFFGQGTRLTVV.

The V and J genes are TRBV30 and TRBJ2-3; D remains unclear. The germline gives CDR1 GTSNPN, CDR2 SVGIG (reference sequence). V was cut by 2 bases and J by 2 bases, with 8 bases left in between. The CDR3 loop spans 13 amino acids. The CDR3 protein is CAWSPGSTDTQYF. CDR3 DNA sequence: TGTGCCTGGAGTCCCGGGTCCACAGATACGCAGTATTTT.